Below, 12 T cell receptor beta chains from the same sample are listed, as sequenced in a study of blood T cells in healthy people across ages. For the second PCR, which ran for roughly 6 to 12 cycles, a sample-barcoded 5' primer and a J-beta primer mix were used. TCRdb ran MiXCR on the 5' RACE reads and lists one entry per CDR3 protein. The table lists about 930,000 distinct CDR3 sequences, about 29% of them singletons. This sample was shared with a second study, whose subject was T cells of mothers and their children.

The sample consisted of blood. Receptors were obtained from a woman in her forties in good health.

This clonotype was detected many times. CDR3 in DNA: TGCAGTGCTTCGGACAGGGTTTCGGAGCAGTACTTC. The encoded protein is CSASDRVSEQYF. The chain uses TRBV20-1 and TRBJ2-7; 8 positions agree with TRBD1. The CDR3 has 12 residues. V gave up 5 bases and J gave up 7 bases; unmatched junction bases: 7. Germline V gene lookup returns CDR1 DFQATT and CDR2 SNEGSKA (reference sequence).

Of note for this clonotype: This may arise from a read error, as a much more abundant clone is one base away. The chain has TRBV4-3 and TRBJ2-1, with 8 bases identical to TRBD2. This CDR3 contains 21 residues. Germline V CDR1 and CDR2: LGHNA, YSLEER. V lost 2 bases to trimming and J lost 6 bases; unmatched junction nucleotides: 24. CDR3 DNA sequence: TGCGCCAGCAGCCAAAAGATATCAAAAGCGGGGGCCCGGGGATTGGGCAATGAGCAGTTCTTC. It yields the protein CASSQKISKAGARGLGNEQFF.

V is TRBV5-1 and J is TRBJ2-7, with 9 bases fitting TRBD1. V lost 2 bases to trimming and J lost 2 bases; unmatched junction nucleotides: 5. Germline values: CDR1 SGHRS, CDR2 YFSETQ. The CDR3 runs to 15 residues. CDR3 protein: CASSFGDRETYEQYF. The DNA of the CDR3 is TGCGCCAGCAGCTTCGGGGACAGGGAGACCTACGAGCAGTACTTC.

This chain links TRBV20-1 with TRBJ2-7; weak D call: TRBD1 (6 bases). V was cut by 5 bases and J by 7 bases, with 15 bases left in between. The CDR3 spans 12 residues. Per germline, CDR1 DFQATT and CDR2 SNEGSKA (reference sequence). The CDR3 nucleotides are TGCAGTGCTCGCCGAACAGGGTCGGAGCAGTACTTC. The encoded protein is CSARRTGSEQYF.

This clonotype was seen only a few times. One end of the junction varies from germline; a read error may be responsible. The chain uses TRBV6-2 or TRBV6-3 and TRBJ2-1, with 10 bases that match TRBD2. The CDR3 has 14 amino acids. Germline values: CDR1 MNHEY, CDR2 SVGEGT. The CDR3 region is CASRLAGASNGQFF. The CDR3 DNA reads as TGTGCCAGCAGGCTAGCGGGAGCCTCTAATGGGCAGTTCTTC.

This sequence joins TRBV28 and TRBJ2-3; perhaps TRBD1 as D (6 bases). V lost 5 bases, J lost 3 bases, and 6 bases lay in between. The CDR3 sequence is 12 residues long. Per the germline V gene, CDR1 is MDHEN and CDR2 is SYDVKM. This chain's CDR3 is CASSDRTDTQYF. The CDR3 nucleotides read TGTGCCAGCAGTGACAGGACAGATACGCAGTATTTT.

In DNA form, the CDR3 reads TGCGCCAGCAGCCAAGTAACAGGGGATTATGGCTACACCTTC. Amino acid sequence: CASSQVTGDYGYTF. The chain has TRBV4-1 and TRBJ1-2, with 7 bases aligning to TRBD1. Germline CDR1 MGHRA, CDR2 YSYEKL. With 1 base clipped from V and 5 bases from J, the junction kept 4 bases outside the gene matches. CDR3 size: 14 residues.

The chain couples TRBV29-1 to TRBJ2-3; D may correspond to TRBD1 or TRBD2 (5 bases each). Germline V gives CDR1 SQVTM, CDR2 ANQGSEA. V lost 8 bases and J lost 4, with 25 bases in between. CDR3 size: 16 residues. DNA of the CDR3: TGCAGCTTTTTCTCGGGTCTGGGGGTCGGGTCAGATACGCAGTATTTT. Its protein product is CSFFSGLGVGSDTQYF.

The V gene is TRBV7-2, the J gene TRBJ2-1, with D perhaps given as TRBD1 or TRBD2 (6 bases each). V was pared by 1 base and J by 6 bases, with 16 bases between. CDR3 length equals 16 residues. Germline CDR1 SGHTA, CDR2 FQGNSA. CDR3 nucleotides: TGTGCCAGCAGCTTAGGTCTGGGGGGCTGGGGCAATGAGCAGTTCTTC. Encoded protein: CASSLGLGGWGNEQFF.

The V call is TRBV30, the J call TRBJ1-4, with 8 bases matching TRBD1. From germline, CDR1 is GTSNPN and CDR2 SVGIG (reference sequence). V gave up 2 bases and J gave up 7 bases; unmatched junction bases: 6. The CDR3 has 14 amino acids. This chain's CDR3 is CAWSRQGTVEKLFF. The CDR3 region has the DNA TGTGCCTGGAGTAGACAGGGGACAGTTGAAAAACTGTTTTTT.

This clonotype occurred a few times. The chain has TRBV5-5 and TRBJ1-4; TRBD1 matches at 11 bases. This CDR3 region has 17 residues. J was trimmed by 0 bases and V by 2 bases; bases with no gene match: 3. Germline V gene sequence: CDR1 SGHKS, CDR2 YYEKEE (reference sequence). This CDR3 is CASSFGDRGATNEKLFF. The DNA for the CDR3 is TGTGCCAGCAGCTTTGGGGACAGGGGGGCAACTAATGAAAAACTGTTTTTT.

The genes are TRBV7-3 and TRBJ2-1; TRBD2 agrees at 8 bases. CDR3 length: 14 residues. Per germline, CDR1 SGHTA and CDR2 FQGTGA. J lost 8 bases, V lost 1 base, and 4 bases had no gene match. The CDR3 sequence is CASSLSSGGHEQFF. The CDR3 DNA reads as TGTGCCAGCAGCTTAAGTTCGGGGGGGCATGAGCAGTTCTTC.